One and the same sample provided the 22 T cell receptor beta chains below, sequenced in a study of blood T cell repertoires in COVID-19. Generated by immunoSEQ multiplex PCR, the TCRdb table keeps only in-frame clones and is missing some. The table shows under 300,000 clones, with approximately 91% occurring only once. The sequenced material came from peripheral blood. These receptor sequences come from a woman aged 40 to 50 who had recovered from COVID-19.

The CDR3 sequence is CASSYSSKIGELFF. The CDR3 DNA reads as TGTGCCAGCAGTTACTCCAGTAAGATCGGGGAGCTGTTTTTT. The rearrangement links TRBV6-5 to TRBJ2-2; D is undetermined. There are 14 residues in the CDR3. V lost 0 bases and J lost 7, with 9 bases in between. Germline V gene sequence: CDR1 MNHEY, CDR2 SVGAGI.

This chain links TRBV7-2 with TRBJ1-2; D possibly corresponds to TRBD1 (5 bases). The CDR3 runs to 14 residues. Germline CDR1 and CDR2: SGHTA and FQGNSA. V lost 3 bases and J lost 5, with 13 bases in between. DNA for the CDR3: TGTGCCAGCAGCTTCCGACAGACCCCGTATGGCTACACCTTC. This encodes CASSFRQTPYGYTF.

This chain connects TRBV18 to TRBJ2-1, with 7 bases lining up with TRBD2. Germline V gene sequence: CDR1 KGHSH, CDR2 LQKENI. Trimming took 3 bases from V and 2 from J; bases not matched to a gene: 7. The CDR3 has 16 residues. The CDR3 region has the DNA TGTGCCAGCTCACCCCCCGGGGGGACTACCTACAATGAGCAGTTCTTC. Translated: CASSPPGGTTYNEQFF.

Only a few counts were recorded for this clone. The rearrangement links TRBV5-5 to TRBJ1-6, with D tentatively TRBD1 (5 bases). Germline CDR1 is SGHKS and CDR2 is YYEKEE (reference sequence). The length of the CDR3 is 16 residues. The V end lost 2 bases, the J end lost 6 bases, and 15 bases lay between the germline ends. The CDR3 coding sequence is TGTGCCAGCAGCTTCCAAGCGGGACCCAGTAATTCACCCCTCCACTTT. This gives the protein CASSFQAGPSNSPLHF.

This clone was detected once. The chain links TRBV7-3 to TRBJ2-5; 9 bases align to TRBD1. V was clipped by 4 bases and J by 4 bases; unmatched bases: 10. CDR3 size: 16 residues. Germline V gene data show CDR1 as SGHTA and CDR2 as FQGTGA. CDR3 in DNA: TGTGCCAGCAGCTCGAACGGACAGGGGCGAGGAGAGACCCAGTACTTC. Its protein is CASSSNGQGRGETQYF.

The CDR3 DNA is TGCAGTGCCCGCCCGGGTTACGAGCAGTACTTC. The encoded protein is CSARPGYEQYF. The chain joins TRBV20-1 to TRBJ2-7; no clear D. Trimming took 6 bases from V and 4 from J, leaving 10 bases between them. Germline values: CDR1 DFQATT, CDR2 SNEGSKA (reference sequence). The CDR3 extends over 11 amino acids.

This chain links TRBV6-2 or TRBV6-3 with TRBJ2-3; TRBD1 is a possible D gene (6 bases). V gave up 5 bases and J gave up 2 bases, with 20 bases separating them. Germline-derived CDR1 and CDR2 are MNHEY and SVGEGT. The CDR3 consists of 17 residues. This CDR3 is CASSGGLGWQATDTQYF. The DNA for the CDR3 is TGTGCCAGCAGTGGGGGCCTCGGGTGGCAGGCCACAGATACGCAGTATTTT.

The V call is TRBV27, the J call TRBJ2-5; D is perhaps TRBD1 (5 bases). The CDR3 is made up of 14 amino acids. Germline V gene data show CDR1 as MNHEY and CDR2 as SMNVEV (reference sequence). V lost 5 bases and J 2 bases, leaving 12 bases between the germline ends. The CDR3 DNA follows: TGTGCCAGCAGTCCCAGACAGACACAAGAGACCCAGTACTTC. Translated, it gives CASSPRQTQETQYF.

In nucleotides, the CDR3 is TGTGCCAGCAGCAGGAGGACGGAGCAAGAGACCCAGTACTTC. Its protein product is CASSRRTEQETQYF. V and J are TRBV5-6 and TRBJ2-5; TRBD2 might be the D (5 bases). The CDR3 has 14 residues. CDR1 and CDR2 from the germline V gene are SGHDT and YYEEEE. V was clipped by 4 bases and J by 2 bases, with 12 bases between them.

This clone appeared a single time. The chain employs TRBV28 and TRBJ2-7; 9 positions agree with TRBD1. CDR1 and CDR2 from the germline V gene are MDHEN and SYDVKM. Trimming at V came to 3 bases and at J to 2 bases, leaving 2 bases not matched to a gene. This CDR3 comprises 14 residues. The CDR3 loop reads CASSLRQGAYEQYF. For the CDR3, the DNA is TGTGCCAGCAGTTTGCGACAGGGGGCCTACGAGCAGTACTTC.

The J gene is TRBJ1-5, the V gene TRBV5-1; 7 nucleotides match TRBD1. Germline lookup yields CDR1 SGHRS and CDR2 YFSETQ. The CDR3 loop spans 14 amino acids. V was clipped by 4 bases and J by 0 bases; unmatched bases: 1. The CDR3 DNA reads TGCGCCAGCAGCCAGGGGGGTAGCAATCAGCCCCAGCATTTT. As protein: CASSQGGSNQPQHF.

V usage is TRBV6-2 or TRBV6-3 and J usage is TRBJ2-7; 10 bases fit TRBD2. The CDR3 runs 16 residues. Per the germline V gene, CDR1 is MNHEY and CDR2 is SVGEGT. V was pared by 5 bases and J by 4 bases, with 11 bases of the junction left unmatched. The CDR3 reads CASSDPPSGSRYEQYF. For the CDR3, the DNA is TGTGCCAGCAGTGACCCTCCTAGCGGGAGTCGGTACGAGCAGTACTTC.

In its sample, this clone was seen once. V and J are TRBV28 and TRBJ1-6; the D is unclear. Per germline, CDR1 MDHEN and CDR2 SYDVKM. V lost 2 bases and J 3 bases, leaving 2 bases between the germline ends. CDR3 length: 13 amino acids. CDR3 loop: CASSLLYNSPLHF. CDR3 in DNA: TGTGCCAGCAGTTTACTCTATAATTCACCCCTCCACTTT.

The chain joins TRBV10-2 to TRBJ2-3, with 10 bases matching TRBD2. Germline trimming cut 5 bases from V and 1 base from J; bases unmatched to any gene: 12. The CDR3 has 18 amino acids. Germline V gene sequence: CDR1 WSHSY, CDR2 SAAADI. CDR3 DNA sequence: TGCGCCAGCAGTCGCGGGCTAGCGGGGGCCCCGGGCACAGATACGCAGTATTTT. As protein: CASSRGLAGAPGTDTQYF.

The gene calls are TRBV7-8 and TRBJ1-2; 12 nucleotides match TRBD1. In germline, CDR1 is SGHVS, CDR2 FQNEAQ. The CDR3 is made up of 14 amino acids. The V and J ends lost 5 bases and 8 bases, in that order; junction bases with no gene match: 6. This CDR3 reads CASSRGTGGYGYTF. Here the CDR3 DNA reads TGTGCCAGCAGCCGAGGGACAGGGGGCTACGGCTACACCTTC.

This rearrangement joins TRBV7-9 to TRBJ2-1; 11 bases agree with TRBD2. CDR1 and CDR2 (germline): SEHNR, FQNEAQ (reference sequence). This CDR3 is 14 amino acids long. The V gene end was trimmed by 2 bases and the J gene end by 9 bases; junction bases not matched to a gene: 3. The CDR3 nucleotides read TGTGCCAGCAGCTTAACTAGCGGGAGTCGTGAGCAGTTCTTC. Encoded protein: CASSLTSGSREQFF. The full variable domain, its missing parts supplied by reference TRBV7-9 and TRBJ2-1, is DTGVSQNPRHKITKRGQNVTFRCDPISEHNRLYWYRQTLGQGPEFLTYFQNEAQLEKSRLLSDRFSAERPKGSFSTLEIQRTEQGDSAMYLCASSLTSGSREQFFGPGTRLTVL.

The V call is TRBV7-2, the J call TRBJ2-5, with 7 bases aligning to TRBD2. The V and J ends lost 6 bases and 2 bases, in that order; junction bases with no gene match: 6. The CDR3 is made up of 14 amino acids. Germline V CDR1 and CDR2: SGHTA, FQGNSA. The CDR3 loop reads CASSVWGGQETQYF. CDR3 nucleotide sequence: TGTGCCAGCAGTGTCTGGGGGGGACAAGAGACCCAGTACTTC.

The chain carries TRBV2 and TRBJ1-2; D gene uncertain. Trimming shortened V by 1 base and J by 3 bases, and 6 bases separated the two germline ends. The germline V gene has CDR1 SNHLY and CDR2 FYNNEI. This CDR3 has 13 amino acids. The CDR3 DNA reads TGTGCCAGCAGTGAAGAGGGAGACTATGGCTACACCTTC. This sequence encodes CASSEEGDYGYTF. Combining the CDR3 with reference TRBV2 and TRBJ1-2 gives the whole variable domain EPEVTQTPSHQVTQMGQEVILRCVPISNHLYFYWYRQILGQKVEFLVSFYNNEISEKSEIFDDQFSVERPDGSNFTLKIRSTKLEDSAMYFCASSEEGDYGYTFGSGTRLTVV.

This chain connects TRBV24-1 to TRBJ2-2, with 7 positions matching TRBD1. Trimming removed 1 base from V and 3 bases from J; junction bases left unmatched: 4. Germline V gene sequence: CDR1 KGHDR, CDR2 SFDVKD. The CDR3 consists of 16 residues. This CDR3 is CATSDLQGLHTGELFF. The CDR3 DNA reads TGTGCCACCAGTGATTTACAGGGGTTGCACACCGGGGAGCTGTTTTTT.

This chain joins TRBV30 and TRBJ1-6; tentative D call: TRBD1 (5 bases). The CDR3 contains 14 residues. V gave up 2 bases and J gave up 9 bases, with 14 bases separating them. CDR1 is GTSNPN and CDR2 is SVGIG in the germline V gene (reference sequence). The CDR3 sequence is CAWSSGASGSPLHF. The CDR3 nucleotides read TGTGCCTGGAGTAGCGGGGCCTCCGGTTCACCCCTCCACTTT. The variable domain in full, completed from reference TRBV30 and TRBJ1-6, reads SQTIHQWPATLVQPVGSPLSLECTVEGTSNPNLYWYRQAAGRGLQLLFYSVGIGQISSEVPQNLSASRPQDRQFILSSKKLLLSDSGFYLCAWSSGASGSPLHFGNGTRLTVT.

The chain uses TRBV28 and TRBJ1-4; D is undetermined. Trimming stripped 6 bases from V and 4 bases from J, with 12 bases between. Germline CDR1 is MDHEN and CDR2 is SYDVKM. The CDR3 covers 14 residues. The CDR3 nucleotides read TGTGCCAGCAGGCTCTCACTCCTTAATGAAAAACTGTTTTTT. This sequence encodes CASRLSLLNEKLFF.

J is TRBJ2-7 and V is TRBV7-2, with 8 positions matching TRBD1. Germline V CDR1 and CDR2: SGHTA, FQGNSA. J was trimmed by 7 bases and V by 2 bases; bases with no gene match: 7. The CDR3 spans 14 residues. This CDR3 reads CASSLQQGDGEQYF. The CDR3 DNA reads as TGTGCCAGCAGCTTACAACAGGGGGACGGGGAGCAGTACTTC.